This TCR beta chain was captured by sequencing in a study of T cells after yellow fever vaccination. General observations from the study: At about 97% for CD4 and almost 90% for CD8, most primary-vaccination clones showed up again after the booster. Just a small share of clonotypes turned up in the CD4 compartment as well as the CD8 compartment. Abundant bulk-population clonotypes could contaminate the FACS-sorted repertoires.

A note on this clonotype: Its antigen is not known.

The CDR3 has 14 residues. Trimming stripped 3 bases from V and 3 bases from J, with 12 bases between. Germline V lookup: CDR1 SGHTA, CDR2 FQGNSA. 5'RACE template switching generated TCR cDNA, adding a universal primer site and UMIs. TCRdb recomputed calls from the 5' RACE reads with MiXCR, one row per CDR3 protein. Of 450,000 to 600,000 distinct CDR3 sequences in the sample, roughly 17% were seen once. The sample here was PBMCs, taken 5 to 6 days after the first yellow fever vaccination. The chain carries TRBV7-2 and TRBJ2-7, with D uncertain. The source is a man between 18 and 29 years old who received the YFV17D yellow fever vaccine. The CDR3 sequence is CASSFLNRNYEQYF. The CDR3 DNA follows: TGTGCCAGCAGCTTTTTGAACAGAAACTACGAGCAGTACTTC. Combining the CDR3 with reference TRBV7-2 and TRBJ2-7 gives the whole variable domain GAGVSQSPSNKVTEKGKDVELRCDPISGHTALYWYRQSLGQGLEFLIYFQGNSAPDKSGLPSDRFSAERTGGSVSTLTIQRTQQEDSAVYLCASSFLNRNYEQYFGPGTRLTVT.